This TCR beta chain comes out of a study of blood T cell repertoires in COVID-19. Study-wide background: The study drew acute and convalescent COVID-19 samples from the United States, Italy and Spain. In each case, the material was cDNA or gDNA derived from T cells, B-cell-depleted T cells, or PBMCs.

Germline V gene lookup returns CDR1 MRHNA and CDR2 SNTAGT. The ends were cut back, 6 bases at V and 5 bases at J, with 11 bases in the middle. The CDR3 has 13 amino acids. In the authors' methods: From reference gene primer amplification, estimates of nucleated cell counts were derived. Measured with immunoSEQ multiplex PCR; TCRdb has only the in-frame clones, and not every one. Clonal size and the V and J genes are those of that table, whereas D and trimming came from the DNA. The table includes tens of thousands of clones, 84% detected once. The chain combines TRBV6-4 with TRBJ2-1; D not resolved. The sequenced sample consisted of peripheral blood. This clonotype was obtained from a man aged 50-60 years with acute or convalescent COVID-19. CDR3 in amino acids: CASRPSYHNEQFF. In DNA form, the CDR3 reads TGTGCCAGCAGGCCGAGTTATCACAATGAGCAGTTCTTC.